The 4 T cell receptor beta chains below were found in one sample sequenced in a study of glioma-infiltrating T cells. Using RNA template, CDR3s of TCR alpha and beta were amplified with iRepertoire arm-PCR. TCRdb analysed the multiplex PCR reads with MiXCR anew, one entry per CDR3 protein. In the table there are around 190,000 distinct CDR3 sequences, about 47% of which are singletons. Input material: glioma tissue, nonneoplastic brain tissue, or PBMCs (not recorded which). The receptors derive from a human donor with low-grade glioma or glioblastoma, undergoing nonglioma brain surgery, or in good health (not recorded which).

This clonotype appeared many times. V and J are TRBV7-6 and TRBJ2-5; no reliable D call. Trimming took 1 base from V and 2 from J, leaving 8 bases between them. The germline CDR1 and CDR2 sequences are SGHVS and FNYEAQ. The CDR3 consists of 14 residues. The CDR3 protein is CASSLGGRQETQYF. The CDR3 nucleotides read TGTGCCAGCAGCTTAGGAGGCAGGCAAGAGACCCAGTACTTC.

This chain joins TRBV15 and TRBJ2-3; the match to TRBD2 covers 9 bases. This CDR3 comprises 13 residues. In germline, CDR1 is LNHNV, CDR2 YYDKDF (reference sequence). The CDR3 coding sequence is TGTGCGGTAAGCGGGAGGACAAAAGATACGCAGTATTTT. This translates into CAVSGRTKDTQYF.

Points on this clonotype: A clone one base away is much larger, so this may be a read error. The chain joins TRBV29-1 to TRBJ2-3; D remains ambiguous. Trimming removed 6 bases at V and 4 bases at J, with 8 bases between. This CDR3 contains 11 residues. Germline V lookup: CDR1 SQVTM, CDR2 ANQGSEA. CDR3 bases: TGCAGCGTGTACGGCCCAGATACGCAGTATTTT. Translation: CSVYGPDTQYF.

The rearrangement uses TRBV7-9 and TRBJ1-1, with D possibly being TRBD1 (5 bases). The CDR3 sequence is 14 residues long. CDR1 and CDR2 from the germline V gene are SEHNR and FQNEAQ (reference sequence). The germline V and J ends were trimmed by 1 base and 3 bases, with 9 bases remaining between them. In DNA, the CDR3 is TGTGCCAGCAGCTTAGTGGGCAGGGACACTGAAGCTTTCTTT. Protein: CASSLVGRDTEAFF.